This TCR beta chain was recorded in a study of blood T cell repertoires in COVID-19. CDR1 and CDR2 (germline): MNHEY, SVGAGI. This CDR3 spans 14 amino acids. V dropped 6 bases and J dropped 4; count of bases not matched to a gene: 5. Some clones are missing from TCRdb's copy, which holds only in-frame ones; the method was immunoSEQ multiplex PCR. The sample has about 26,000 clones; roughly 82% are singletons. Sequences were obtained from peripheral blood. The TCR comes from an elderly man with active or convalescent COVID-19. This chain uses TRBV6-5 with TRBJ1-1; 10 nucleotides line up with TRBD1. The CDR3 sequence is CASRTGGAGTEAFF. The CDR3 nucleotides are TGTGCCAGCAGGACAGGGGGCGCCGGCACTGAAGCTTTCTTT.